Below are 32 T cell receptor beta chains sequenced from a single sample in a study of beta chain features in type 1 diabetes. Whole-study findings and limits: Researchers report that Type 1 diabetes patients had moderately but significantly shorter TCRB CDR3s across all four CD4+ subsets.

Of the isolated RNA, all was reverse transcribed, and so the sequenced material was expressed TCRB transcripts. The assay was immunoSEQ multiplex PCR, and TCRdb's table has in-frame clones only and misses some. The sample includes about 700,000 clones, around 15% of them seen just once. Their antigens remain unidentified. The sample taken for sequencing was naive CD4+ T cells from blood. All receptors come from a man aged 18 to 30 with type 1 diabetes.

This clone came up a few times. The chain uses TRBV7-9 and TRBJ2-7, with a possible D match to TRBD2 (6 bases). This CDR3 contains 13 residues. Trimming removed 8 bases at V and 6 bases at J, with 17 bases between. From germline, CDR1 is SEHNR and CDR2 FQNEAQ (reference sequence). CDR3 in amino acids: CASGTGNLREQYF. CDR3 in DNA: TGTGCCAGCGGGACTGGGAACTTACGCGAGCAGTACTTC. The whole variable domain, remainder taken from reference TRBV7-9 and TRBJ2-7, is DTGVSQNPRHKITKRGQNVTFRCDPISEHNRLYWYRQTLGQGPEFLTYFQNEAQLEKSRLLSDRFSAERPKGSFSTLEIQRTEQGDSAMYLCASGTGNLREQYFGPGTRLTVT.

In its sample, this clone was seen a few times. Other DNA sequences in this specimen translate into the identical CDR3. The chain has TRBV4-1 and TRBJ1-5; D is possibly TRBD1 (6 bases). There are 15 residues in the CDR3. V was trimmed by 0 bases and J by 6 bases, leaving 12 bases between them. The germline CDR1 and CDR2 sequences are MGHRA and YSYEKL. The DNA for the CDR3 is TGCGCCAGCAGCCAAGATGGGGGGGCAGGTCAGCCCCAGCATTTT. Translated: CASSQDGGAGQPQHF.

There are a few counts of this clone. The chain is built from TRBV25-1 and TRBJ2-5, with D possibly called TRBD1 or TRBD2 (5 bases each). CDR1 is MGHDK, CDR2 SYGVNS, per germline. Deletions cut 3 bases from V and 5 bases from J, with 16 bases between. The CDR3 has 15 residues. CDR3 protein: CASSDPSRDPETQYF. The CDR3 nucleotides read TGTGCCAGCAGTGACCCAAGCAGGGACCCTGAGACCCAGTACTTC.

This clone was picked up a small number of times. A junction end diverges from the germline sequence, so it may reflect a read error. The V and J genes are TRBV7-7 and TRBJ2-5; no firm D call. CDR1 is SSHAT and CDR2 is FNYEAQ in the germline V gene (reference sequence). This CDR3 contains 15 residues. CDR3 DNA: TGTGCTAGCAGCTTAGGACGGTCGTACCAAGAGACCCAGTACTTC. The encoded protein is CASSLGRSYQETQYF.

This chain links TRBV10-3 with TRBJ2-1; D not certain. Germline-derived CDR1 and CDR2 are ENHRY and SYGVKD. V lost 4 bases, J lost 8 bases, and 12 bases lay in between. The CDR3 is made up of 13 amino acids. This chain's CDR3 is CAISGIQRDEQFF. The CDR3, as DNA: TGTGCCATCAGTGGGATCCAGCGCGATGAGCAGTTCTTC.

The CDR3 DNA reads TGTGCCAGCAGCCAAGCCAGGGACCCTACATGGGAGACCCAGTACTTC. Protein: CASSQARDPTWETQYF. V is TRBV14 and J is TRBJ2-5; D may correspond to TRBD1 or TRBD2 (5 bases each). With 1 base removed from V and 5 bases from J, the gap between germline ends came to 17 bases. The germline V gene has CDR1 SGHDN and CDR2 FVKESK. This CDR3 region has 16 residues.

There are a few counts of this clone. This rearrangement joins TRBV2 to TRBJ2-5; 10 bases match TRBD1. The germline CDR1 and CDR2 sequences are SNHLY and FYNNEI. Trimming took 6 bases from V and 4 from J; bases not matched to a gene: 8. There are 15 residues in the CDR3. The CDR3: CASRQSGQGPETQYF. CDR3 coding DNA: TGTGCCAGCAGACAGTCGGGACAGGGGCCAGAGACCCAGTACTTC. The full variable domain, completed using reference TRBV2 and TRBJ2-5, is EPEVTQTPSHQVTQMGQEVILRCVPISNHLYFYWYRQILGQKVEFLVSFYNNEISEKSEIFDDQFSVERPDGSNFTLKIRSTKLEDSAMYFCASRQSGQGPETQYFGPGTRLLVL.

The chain uses TRBV6-5 and TRBJ1-2; D might be TRBD1 (6 bases). Germline V gene sequence: CDR1 MNHEY, CDR2 SVGAGI. V was trimmed by 0 bases and J by 0 bases, leaving 11 bases between them. The length of the CDR3 is 16 residues. The CDR3 sequence: CASSYSRGFPNYGYTF. CDR3 nucleotide sequence: TGTGCCAGCAGTTACTCCAGGGGATTCCCTAACTATGGCTACACCTTC.

The CDR3, as DNA: TGCGCCAGCAGCCAACTTGGGACGGACATGAACACTGAAGCTTTCTTT. Translated: CASSQLGTDMNTEAFF. The J gene is TRBJ1-1, the V gene TRBV4-1, with D possibly matching TRBD1 (5 bases). The germline V and J ends were trimmed by 2 bases and 0 bases, with 13 bases remaining between them. The CDR3 totals 16 residues. Germline assignment: CDR1 MGHRA and CDR2 YSYEKL.

The chain links TRBV9 to TRBJ2-5; no firm D call. V was shortened by 0 bases and J by 4 bases, with 13 bases between the two germline ends. The CDR3 runs to 15 residues. The germline CDR1 and CDR2 sequences are SGDLS and YYNGEE. The CDR3 DNA reads TGTGCCAGCAGCGTAGCTCCCATATATGTAGAGACCCAGTACTTC. Encoded protein: CASSVAPIYVETQYF. Complete variable domain (other parts from reference TRBV9 and TRBJ2-5): DSGVTQTPKHLITATGQRVTLRCSPRSGDLSVYWYQQSLDQGLQFLIQYYNGEERAKGNILERFSAQQFPDLHSELNLSSLELGDSALYFCASSVAPIYVETQYFGPGTRLLVL.

The chain combines TRBV9 with TRBJ2-2, with D maybe TRBD2 (7 bases). This CDR3 spans 16 amino acids. Germline lookup yields CDR1 SGDLS and CDR2 YYNGEE. The V and J ends lost 4 bases and 6 bases respectively, with 19 bases between them. The CDR3 sequence is CASSLRGGLTAGELFF. The CDR3, as DNA: TGTGCCAGCAGCCTTCGCGGGGGCCTGACCGCCGGGGAGCTGTTTTTT. Using reference TRBV9 and TRBJ2-2 for the parts outside the CDR3, the full variable domain is DSGVTQTPKHLITATGQRVTLRCSPRSGDLSVYWYQQSLDQGLQFLIQYYNGEERAKGNILERFSAQQFPDLHSELNLSSLELGDSALYFCASSLRGGLTAGELFFGEGSRLTVL.

This clone appeared a few times. The V call is TRBV6-5, the J call TRBJ2-5, with D possibly being TRBD2 (5 bases). V was trimmed by 4 bases and J by 3 bases, leaving 12 bases between them. Per the germline V gene, CDR1 is MNHEY and CDR2 is SVGAGI. The CDR3 contains 14 residues. Here the CDR3 reads CASSSGSGKETQYF. Written as DNA, the CDR3 is TGTGCCAGCAGTTCCGGATCGGGAAAAGAGACCCAGTACTTC.

The V call is TRBV6-5, the J call TRBJ1-2; D gene uncertain. V shed 3 bases and J shed 2 bases, with 7 bases lying between them. Germline-derived CDR1 and CDR2 are MNHEY and SVGAGI. There are 13 residues in the CDR3. This chain's CDR3 is CASSYDPNYGYTF. In DNA, the CDR3 is TGTGCCAGCAGTTATGACCCAAACTATGGCTACACCTTC.

The chain recombines TRBV9 with TRBJ2-5; 15 nucleotides agree with TRBD2. Trimming at V came to 0 bases and at J to 5 bases, leaving 5 bases not matched to a gene. CDR1 SGDLS and CDR2 YYNGEE come from the germline V gene. CDR3 length: 17 amino acids. CDR3 loop: CASSVGTSGGAEETQYF. CDR3 in DNA: TGTGCCAGCAGCGTAGGGACTAGCGGGGGGGCTGAGGAGACCCAGTACTTC.

The chain uses TRBV5-1 and TRBJ2-7; either TRBD1 or TRBD2 may supply D (5 bases each). V dropped 0 bases and J dropped 1 base, with 17 bases sitting between them. The CDR3 spans 17 residues. Per the germline V gene, CDR1 is SGHRS and CDR2 is YFSETQ. The CDR3 bases are TGCGCCAGCAGCTTGGCCACTGAGGGGCAGGGATCCTACGAGCAGTACTTC. It is translated as CASSLATEGQGSYEQYF.

This clone was seen a handful of times. The same CDR3 also results from other DNA sequences found in this sample. The J gene is TRBJ1-2, the V gene TRBV7-2, with 9 bases lining up with TRBD1. The junction had 2 bases not matched to a gene; V was cut back by 1 base and J by 5 bases. Germline assignment: CDR1 SGHTA and CDR2 FQGNSA. This CDR3 is built from 14 residues. CDR3 in amino acids: CASSLEGQGYGYTF. As DNA, the CDR3 is TGTGCCAGCAGCTTAGAAGGACAGGGGTATGGCTACACCTTC. Together with reference TRBV7-2 and TRBJ1-2, the CDR3 gives the full variable domain: GAGVSQSPSNKVTEKGKDVELRCDPISGHTALYWYRQSLGQGLEFLIYFQGNSAPDKSGLPSDRFSAERTGGSVSTLTIQRTQQEDSAVYLCASSLEGQGYGYTFGSGTRLTVV.

J is TRBJ1-1 and V is TRBV19; TRBD1 aligns across 9 bases. The junction had 10 bases not matched to a gene; V was cut back by 10 bases and J by 4 bases. Germline values: CDR1 LNHDA, CDR2 SQIVND (reference sequence). The CDR3 is 14 residues long. The CDR3 protein is CATGEGTGFTEAFF. CDR3 nucleotides: TGTGCCACCGGAGAGGGGACAGGGTTCACTGAAGCTTTCTTT.

The rearrangement links TRBV5-1 to TRBJ1-1, with D perhaps matching TRBD1 (5 bases). The germline V and J ends were trimmed by 0 bases and 0 bases, with 9 bases remaining between them. CDR3 length: 15 amino acids. Germline V gene lookup returns CDR1 SGHRS and CDR2 YFSETQ. CDR3 amino acids: CASSLAADMNTEAFF. The CDR3 DNA reads TGCGCCAGCAGCTTGGCGGCGGACATGAACACTGAAGCTTTCTTT.

The rearrangement joins TRBV5-1 to TRBJ2-3, with D hard to call. This CDR3 region has 15 residues. Germline V gene lookup returns CDR1 SGHRS and CDR2 YFSETQ. The V end lost 0 bases, the J end lost 0 bases, and 8 bases lay between the germline ends. CDR3 sequence (DNA): TGCGCCAGCAGCTTGGAAGGCGTCAGCACAGATACGCAGTATTTT. Residues: CASSLEGVSTDTQYF.

The chain couples TRBV11-2 to TRBJ1-1; TRBD1 is a possible D gene (6 bases). The CDR3 is 13 amino acids. The germline V and J ends were trimmed by 5 bases and 6 bases, with 13 bases remaining between them. Germline CDR1 and CDR2: SGHAT and FQNNGV. The CDR3 coding sequence is TGTGCCAGCAGCCGCACAGGGATTGCTGAAGCTTTCTTT. Its translation is CASSRTGIAEAFF.

In its sample, this clone was seen a few times. V usage is TRBV6-5 and J usage is TRBJ1-5, with TRBD1 as a possible D gene (6 bases). The CDR3 is made up of 15 amino acids. V dropped 4 bases and J dropped 3 bases, with 13 bases sitting between them. Germline CDR1 and CDR2: MNHEY and SVGAGI. CDR3 DNA sequence: TGTGCCAGCAGTTTAAATGGACAGCCCAATCAGCCCCAGCATTTT. It yields the protein CASSLNGQPNQPQHF.

In this sample, this clone turned up a few times. V is TRBV27 and J is TRBJ1-1; 7 bases align to TRBD1. V lost 3 bases to trimming and J lost 0 bases; unmatched junction nucleotides: 1. Looked up from germline, CDR1 is MNHEY and CDR2 is SMNVEV (reference sequence). The CDR3 totals 14 residues. The CDR3 coding sequence is TGTGCCAGCAGTTTCGGACAGGTGAACACTGAAGCTTTCTTT. Translating it yields CASSFGQVNTEAFF.

The rearrangement joins TRBV5-1 to TRBJ1-1, with D uncertain. Germline V gives CDR1 SGHRS, CDR2 YFSETQ. Trimming left V 0 bases short and J 7 bases short, with 10 bases between. This CDR3 spans 13 amino acids. The CDR3 coding sequence is TGCGCCAGCAGCTTGGTATCGGGTGTTGAAGCTTTCTTT. Protein product: CASSLVSGVEAFF.

This clone was seen a handful of times. V is TRBV6-5 and J is TRBJ2-3; 8 nucleotides line up with TRBD2. Germline V gene lookup returns CDR1 MNHEY and CDR2 SVGAGI. Trimming removed 9 bases from V and 2 bases from J; junction bases left unmatched: 10. The CDR3 covers 15 residues. CDR3 sequence: CASSPRTSPTDTQYF. In nucleotides, the CDR3 is TGTGCCAGTAGTCCCCGGACTAGCCCCACAGATACGCAGTATTTT.

The rearrangement uses TRBV6-6 and TRBJ2-5, with D uncertain. V dropped 5 bases and J dropped 4 bases, with 5 bases sitting between them. Germline V gives CDR1 MNHNY, CDR2 SVGAGI (reference sequence). CDR3 length: 11 residues. The CDR3 loop is CASSGTETQYF. CDR3 sequence (DNA): TGTGCCAGCAGTGGAACAGAGACCCAGTACTTC.

The J gene is TRBJ2-5, the V gene TRBV10-2; 12 nucleotides agree with TRBD1. Unmatched junction bases numbered 5, after V lost 6 bases and J lost 6 bases. The CDR3 runs 14 residues. The germline CDR1 and CDR2 sequences are WSHSY and SAAADI. CDR3 coding DNA: TGCGCCAGCAGAACCGGGACAGGGGGCCAGACCCAGTACTTC. This codes for CASRTGTGGQTQYF.

The sample holds a few counts of this clone. CDR3: CASSPARGDNSPLHF. The CDR3 DNA is TGTGCCAGCAGTCCAGCGAGAGGCGACAATTCACCCCTCCACTTT. This rearrangement joins TRBV6-6 to TRBJ1-6; D remains ambiguous. The CDR3 totals 15 residues. V lost 5 bases, J lost 7 bases, and 15 bases lay in between. Per the germline V gene, CDR1 is MNHNY and CDR2 is SVGAGI (reference sequence).

This clone has only a few counts. The rearrangement uses TRBV25-1 and TRBJ2-5; D tentatively fits TRBD1 or TRBD2 (6 bases each). The CDR3 runs 14 residues. V lost 7 bases to trimming and J lost 9 bases, with 21 bases between them. CDR1 is MGHDK, CDR2 SYGVNS, per germline. The CDR3 reads CASKLAAPGGAQYF. In DNA form, the CDR3 reads TGTGCCAGCAAGCTCGCTGCGCCCGGGGGCGCCCAGTACTTC.

This clone occurred a few times. The same CDR3 is also encoded by other DNA sequences in this sample. CDR3 DNA: TGCAGTGCTAGCGGAGGGACCGAAGCTTTCTTT. Encoded protein: CSASGGTEAFF. The chain has TRBV20-1 and TRBJ1-1; D may be TRBD1 (5 bases). The V gene's germline CDR1 is DFQATT and CDR2 SNEGSKA (reference sequence). The CDR3 totals 11 residues. Between the trimmed V and J ends, which lost 3 bases and 8 bases, there was a span of 10 bases.

The V gene is TRBV10-3, the J gene TRBJ2-6, with a weak D call TRBD1 (6 bases). The CDR3 runs 17 residues. Trimming removed 0 bases from V and 0 bases from J, with 9 bases in between. Germline V gives CDR1 ENHRY, CDR2 SYGVKD. CDR3 protein: CAISESGGFSGANVLTF. In DNA, the CDR3 is TGTGCCATCAGTGAGTCTGGGGGCTTCTCTGGGGCCAACGTCCTGACTTTC.

The chain uses TRBV7-9 and TRBJ1-4; 9 nucleotides align to TRBD1. In germline, CDR1 is SEHNR, CDR2 FQNEAQ (reference sequence). The CDR3 extends over 14 amino acids. The trim removed 4 bases at V and 8 bases at J, leaving 5 bases unmatched. The CDR3 reads CASSSGQGIEKLFF. DNA for the CDR3: TGTGCCAGCAGCTCCGGACAGGGGATAGAAAAACTGTTTTTT.

V and J are TRBV30 and TRBJ2-1; 7 bases are shared with TRBD2. The V and J ends lost 3 bases and 5 bases, in that order; junction bases with no gene match: 10. The CDR3 is 15 residues long. Germline CDR1 GTSNPN, CDR2 SVGIG (reference sequence). The CDR3 coding sequence is TGTGCCTGGAGCCGGGGTGGAGCGGGGCACAATGAGCAGTTCTTC. It translates to CAWSRGGAGHNEQFF.